The following is a T cell receptor beta chain sequence with its context. Enrolled during active infection, Seattle patients were then followed longitudinally. Germline V CDR1 and CDR2: SGHTS, YDEGEE. The CDR3 has 15 amino acids. V lost 6 bases to trimming and J lost 8 bases; unmatched junction nucleotides: 15. Study processing details: Amplified reference gene primers provided the basis for estimating nucleated cell counts. Profiled with immunoSEQ multiplex PCR; TCRdb holds only in-frame clones, not every one. V, J and clone size were drawn from that table, and D and trimming were deduced from the DNA. The repertoire holds 350,000 or so clones, with approximately 90% as singletons. The data derive from a study of blood T cell repertoires in COVID-19. About the research overall: COVID-19 samples collected from the United States, Italy and Spain covered acute and convalescent phases.

Sequenced sample: peripheral blood. J is TRBJ1-2 and V is TRBV5-8, with TRBD1 matching 8 bases. The TCR originated in a woman aged 55 to 70 with COVID-19, enrolled during active disease. The CDR3 sequence: CASNYPGQVIEGYTF. The CDR3 nucleotides are TGTGCCAGCAACTATCCGGGACAGGTCATAGAGGGCTACACCTTC.